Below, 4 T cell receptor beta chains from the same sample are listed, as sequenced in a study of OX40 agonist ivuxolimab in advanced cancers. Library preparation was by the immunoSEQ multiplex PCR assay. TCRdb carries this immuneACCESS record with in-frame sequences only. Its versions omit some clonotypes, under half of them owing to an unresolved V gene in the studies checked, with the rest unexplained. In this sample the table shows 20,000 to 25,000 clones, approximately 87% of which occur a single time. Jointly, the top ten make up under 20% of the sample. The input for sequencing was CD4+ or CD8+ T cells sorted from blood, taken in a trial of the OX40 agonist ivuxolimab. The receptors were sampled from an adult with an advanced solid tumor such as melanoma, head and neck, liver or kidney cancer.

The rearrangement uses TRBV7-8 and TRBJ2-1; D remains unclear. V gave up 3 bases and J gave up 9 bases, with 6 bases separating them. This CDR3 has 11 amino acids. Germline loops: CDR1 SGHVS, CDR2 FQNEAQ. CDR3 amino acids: CASSFTAEQFF. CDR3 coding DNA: TGTGCCAGCAGCTTCACCGCTGAGCAGTTCTTC. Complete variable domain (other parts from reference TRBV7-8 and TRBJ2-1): GAGVSQSPRYKVAKRGQDVALRCDPISGHVSLFWYQQALGQGPEFLTYFQNEAQLDKSGLPSDRFFAERPEGSVSTLKIQRTQQEDSAVYLCASSFTAEQFFGPGTRLTVL.

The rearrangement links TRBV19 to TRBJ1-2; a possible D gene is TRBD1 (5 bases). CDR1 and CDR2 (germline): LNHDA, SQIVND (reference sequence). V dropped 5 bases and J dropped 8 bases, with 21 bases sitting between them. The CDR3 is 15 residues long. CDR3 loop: CASSPWDQLWVGYTF. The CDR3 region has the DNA TGTGCCAGTAGTCCTTGGGACCAGCTCTGGGTAGGCTACACCTTC.

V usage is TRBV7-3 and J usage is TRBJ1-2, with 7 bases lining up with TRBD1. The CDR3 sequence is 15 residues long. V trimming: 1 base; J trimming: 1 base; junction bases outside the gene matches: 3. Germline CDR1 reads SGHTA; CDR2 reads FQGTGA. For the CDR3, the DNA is TGTGCCAGCAGCTTAAGGGGGACAGTTAACTATGGCTACACCTTC. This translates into CASSLRGTVNYGYTF.

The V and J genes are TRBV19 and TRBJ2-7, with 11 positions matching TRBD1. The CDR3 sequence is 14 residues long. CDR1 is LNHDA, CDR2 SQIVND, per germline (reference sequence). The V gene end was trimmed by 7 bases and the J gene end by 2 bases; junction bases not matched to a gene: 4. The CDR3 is CASTPGQGAYEQYF. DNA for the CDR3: TGTGCCAGTACCCCGGGACAGGGGGCCTACGAGCAGTACTTC.